The 15 T cell receptor beta chains below were found in one sample sequenced in a study of blood T cell repertoires in COVID-19 (TCRdb year 2020). The protocol used for the library was the immunoSEQ multiplex PCR assay. Held by TCRdb, this immuneACCESS table contains in-frame sequences only and omits some clones. Under half of the omission traces to an unresolved V gene where checked; the cause of the rest is unknown. A total of under 150,000 clones appear in this sample, around 81% of them only once. The ten most abundant clones make up more than 5% of the sample. Sample: PBMCs or T cells enriched from blood (not recorded which). The source of these receptors is a middle-aged woman who had recovered from COVID-19.

This clone was recorded only once. This chain uses TRBV7-8 with TRBJ2-7; 7 bases agree with TRBD2. The J segment lost 3 bases and the V segment lost 4 bases, leaving 6 bases of the junction unmatched. CDR3 size: 14 residues. Germline CDR1 and CDR2: SGHVS and FQNEAQ. The CDR3, as DNA: TGTGCCAGCAGCTCGACAGCGGGGAACTACGAGCAGTACTTC. Protein sequence: CASSSTAGNYEQYF.

Details on this clone: Other DNA sequences in this sample translate to the same CDR3. The chain joins TRBV7-3 to TRBJ2-6; TRBD1 matches 7 bases. Germline lookup yields CDR1 SGHTA and CDR2 FQGTGA. V lost 2 bases to trimming and J lost 2 bases; unmatched junction nucleotides: 0. The CDR3 is made up of 15 amino acids. CDR3 sequence: CASSLQGAGANVLTF. CDR3 DNA: TGTGCCAGCAGCTTACAGGGGGCTGGGGCCAACGTCCTGACTTTC.

The chain couples TRBV5-1 to TRBJ1-3; no definite D call. Germline values: CDR1 SGHRS, CDR2 YFSETQ. This CDR3 is 14 amino acids long. V lost 6 bases to trimming and J lost 7 bases, with 17 bases between them. The CDR3 sequence is CASTLDSASNTIYF. The CDR3 DNA reads TGCGCCAGCACCTTAGACTCGGCTAGCAACACCATATATTTT.

V and J are TRBV5-1 and TRBJ2-1; 9 bases fit TRBD2. The ends lost 0 bases at V and 5 bases at J; junction bases unmatched: 9. The CDR3 totals 17 residues. Germline V gene lookup returns CDR1 SGHRS and CDR2 YFSETQ. CDR3 coding DNA: TGCGCCAGCAGCTTGGAGGCTAGCGGGGCTGGGGACAATGAGCAGTTCTTC. Amino acids: CASSLEASGAGDNEQFF.

V usage is TRBV5-1 and J usage is TRBJ1-1, with 12 positions matching TRBD1. Germline assignment: CDR1 SGHRS and CDR2 YFSETQ. The V segment lost 4 bases and the J segment 0 bases; nucleotides outside the gene matches: 19. The length of the CDR3 is 21 residues. This CDR3 is CASSPEVGQGAAIDMNTEAFF. As DNA, the CDR3 is TGCGCCAGCAGCCCCGAAGTGGGACAGGGGGCCGCCATAGACATGAACACTGAAGCTTTCTTT. Full variable domain (missing parts from reference TRBV5-1 and TRBJ1-1): KAGVTQTPRYLIKTRGQQVTLSCSPISGHRSVSWYQQTPGQGLQFLFEYFSETQRNKGNFPGRFSGRQFSNSRSEMNVSTLELGDSALYLCASSPEVGQGAAIDMNTEAFFGQGTRLTVV.

The V and J genes are TRBV21-1 and TRBJ1-5; TRBD1 was called by the table and not checked on the DNA. TRBV21-1 is classified as a pseudogene. The CDR3 is 15 amino acids. This CDR3 reads CASSKEGTGGIPQHF. As DNA, the CDR3 is TGTGCCAGCAGCAAAGAGGGGACAGGGGGAATTCCCCAGCATTTT.

Here the CDR3 reads CASCRTGYNEQFF. CDR3 bases: TGTGCCAGCTGCCGGACAGGCTACAATGAGCAGTTCTTC. The gene calls are TRBV27 and TRBJ2-1; the match to TRBD1 covers 7 bases. V shed 8 bases, J shed 3 bases, and the junction held 4 bases outside the gene matches. The CDR3 extends over 13 amino acids. The V gene's germline CDR1 is MNHEY and CDR2 SMNVEV (reference sequence).

In this sample, this clone turned up once. This chain links TRBV29-1 with TRBJ1-1; D ambiguous. The CDR3 runs 11 residues. Germline-derived CDR1 and CDR2 are SQVTM and ANQGSEA. The V and J ends lost 4 bases and 1 base respectively, with 4 bases between them. In DNA form, the CDR3 reads TGCAGCGTTGTCCAGAACACTGAAGCTTTCTTT. It is translated as CSVVQNTEAFF.

The table lists this clone with a count of one. The J gene is TRBJ2-3, the V gene TRBV7-2; 14 positions match TRBD2. Germline CDR1 is SGHTA and CDR2 is FQGNSA. CDR3 length: 18 residues. J was trimmed by 4 bases and V by 4 bases; bases with no gene match: 10. The CDR3 DNA reads TGTGCCAGCAGCTCGCGGACTAGCGGGGGGCGGGGTGCAGATACGCAGTATTTT. Translated: CASSSRTSGGRGADTQYF. The full variable domain, in which reference TRBV7-2 and TRBJ2-3 provide the parts outside the CDR3, is GAGVSQSPSNKVTEKGKDVELRCDPISGHTALYWYRQSLGQGLEFLIYFQGNSAPDKSGLPSDRFSAERTGGSVSTLTIQRTQQEDSAVYLCASSSRTSGGRGADTQYFGPGTRLTVL.

The chain has TRBV5-6 and TRBJ2-3, with 13 nucleotides matching TRBD2. The V segment lost 3 bases and the J segment 0 bases; nucleotides outside the gene matches: 4. The CDR3 is 17 amino acids. Germline CDR1 reads SGHDT; CDR2 reads YYEEEE. CDR3 sequence reads: CASSWGTSGTSTDTQYF. CDR3 nucleotide sequence: TGTGCCAGCAGCTGGGGGACTAGCGGGACTAGCACAGATACGCAGTATTTT.

This chain joins TRBV2 and TRBJ2-1, with D perhaps TRBD1 (6 bases). Trimming took off 5 bases at V and 15 bases at J, with 17 bases between the two ends. The CDR3 is made up of 12 amino acids. Looked up from germline, CDR1 is SNHLY and CDR2 is FYNNEI. The CDR3 reads CASSTYRDNLFF. The DNA of the CDR3 is TGTGCCAGCAGTACATACCGGGACAATTTGTTCTTC.

The chain couples TRBV5-1 to TRBJ2-7; 8 bases match TRBD1. Germline loops: CDR1 SGHRS, CDR2 YFSETQ. The V gene end was trimmed by 5 bases and the J gene end by 0 bases; junction bases not matched to a gene: 4. The CDR3 is made up of 14 amino acids. The CDR3 DNA is TGCGCCAGCAGTTTGACAGGGGCCTCCTACGAGCAGTACTTC. This encodes CASSLTGASYEQYF.

The chain employs TRBV10-1 and TRBJ2-6, with D possibly matching TRBD1 (6 bases). Trimming took off 0 bases at V and 3 bases at J, with 18 bases between the two ends. In germline, CDR1 is WNHNN, CDR2 SYGVQD (reference sequence). The CDR3 runs to 19 residues. CDR3 loop: CASSESLGALSYGANVLTF. CDR3 sequence (DNA): TGCGCCAGCAGTGAGTCATTGGGGGCTCTTTCTTATGGGGCCAACGTCCTGACTTTC.

The gene calls are TRBV4-1 and TRBJ2-7, with D uncertain. The germline V and J ends were trimmed by 0 bases and 8 bases, with 8 bases remaining between them. Germline V CDR1 and CDR2: MGHRA, YSYEKL. CDR3 size: 12 residues. CDR3 region: CASSQDWQKQYF. Written as DNA, the CDR3 is TGCGCCAGCAGCCAAGATTGGCAGAAGCAGTACTTC.

The count of this clone is one. V usage is TRBV5-6 and J usage is TRBJ1-5, with 7 nucleotides matching TRBD1. The CDR3 is 19 residues long. Germline loops: CDR1 SGHDT, CDR2 YYEEEE. V was pared by 3 bases and J by 2 bases, with 17 bases of the junction left unmatched. The DNA of the CDR3 is TGTGCCAGCAGCTCCCCTCGGGACAGAGACTTCAAGGGCAATCAGCCCCAGCATTTT. This encodes CASSSPRDRDFKGNQPQHF.